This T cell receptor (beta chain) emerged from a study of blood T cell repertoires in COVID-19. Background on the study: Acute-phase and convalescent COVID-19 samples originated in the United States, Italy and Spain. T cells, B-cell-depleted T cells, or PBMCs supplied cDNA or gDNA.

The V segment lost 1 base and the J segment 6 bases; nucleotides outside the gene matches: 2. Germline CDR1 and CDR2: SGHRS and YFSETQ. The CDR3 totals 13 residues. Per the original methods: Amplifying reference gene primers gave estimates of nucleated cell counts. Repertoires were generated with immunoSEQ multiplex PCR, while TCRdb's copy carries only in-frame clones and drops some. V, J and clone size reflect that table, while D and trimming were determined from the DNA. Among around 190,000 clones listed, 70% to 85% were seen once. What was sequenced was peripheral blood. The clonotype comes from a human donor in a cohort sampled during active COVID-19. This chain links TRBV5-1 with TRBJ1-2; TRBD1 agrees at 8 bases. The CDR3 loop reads CASSLSGGNGYTF. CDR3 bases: TGCGCCAGCAGCTTGTCAGGGGGCAATGGCTACACCTTC.